This note documents a single T cell receptor (beta chain) sequence. Recovered status applied to Cohort 3 donors who had two consecutive negative PCRs. It also applied to those with clearance or with symptom resolution. This CDR3 spans 13 amino acids. The germline V gene has CDR1 WNHNN and CDR2 SYGVQD (reference sequence). With V trimmed by 4 bases and J by 11 bases, 8 bases remained unmatched. This sample is part of a study of blood T cell repertoires in COVID-19. The table came from immunoSEQ multiplex PCR; TCRdb's copy has only in-frame clones and leaves some out. The repertoire holds 250,000 to 350,000 clones, with about 90% as singletons.

The TCR originated in a woman in her 30s who had recovered from COVID-19. The chain combines TRBV10-1 with TRBJ1-3; TRBD1 aligns across 7 bases. The material sequenced was PBMCs or T cells enriched from blood (not recorded which). The CDR3: CASSAGDRESIYF. As DNA, the CDR3 is TGCGCCAGCAGTGCGGGAGACAGGGAATCCATATATTTT.